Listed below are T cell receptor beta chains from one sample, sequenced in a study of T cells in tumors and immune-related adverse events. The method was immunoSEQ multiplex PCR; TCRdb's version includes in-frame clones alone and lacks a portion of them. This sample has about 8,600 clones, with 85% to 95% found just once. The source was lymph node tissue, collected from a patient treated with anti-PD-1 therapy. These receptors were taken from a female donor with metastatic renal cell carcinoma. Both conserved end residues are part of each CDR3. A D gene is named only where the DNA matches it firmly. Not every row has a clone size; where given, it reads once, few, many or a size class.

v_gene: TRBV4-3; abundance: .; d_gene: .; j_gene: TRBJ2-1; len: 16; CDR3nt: TGCGCCACTCGACTCGGACGGGGGATCGGGCCCAATGAGCAGTTCTTC; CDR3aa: CATRLGRGIGPNEQFF
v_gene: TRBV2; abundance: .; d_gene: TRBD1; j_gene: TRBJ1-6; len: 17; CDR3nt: TGTGCCAGCAGTGGGGGGACAGGGACTATCTATAATTCACCCCTCCACTTT; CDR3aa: CASSGGTGTIYNSPLHF
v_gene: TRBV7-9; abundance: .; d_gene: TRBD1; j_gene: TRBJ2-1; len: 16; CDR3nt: TGTGCCAGCAGCCCGAGGACGGGGACAGTATACAATGAGCAGTTCTTC; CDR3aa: CASSPRTGTVYNEQFF
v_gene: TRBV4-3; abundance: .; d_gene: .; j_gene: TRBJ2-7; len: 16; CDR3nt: TGCGCCAGCAGCCAGGGCCTCCAGCGAACGACCTACGAGCAGTACTTC; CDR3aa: CASSQGLQRTTYEQYF
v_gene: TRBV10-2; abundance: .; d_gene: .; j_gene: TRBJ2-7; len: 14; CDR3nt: TGCGCCAGCAGTGAGCTTAGCGCTACCTACGAGCAGTACTTC; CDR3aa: CASSELSATYEQYF
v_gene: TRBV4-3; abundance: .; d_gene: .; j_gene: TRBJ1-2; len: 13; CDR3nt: TGCGCCAGCAGCCAAGAAGAAGGGAGCGGCTACACCTTC; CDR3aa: CASSQEEGSGYTF
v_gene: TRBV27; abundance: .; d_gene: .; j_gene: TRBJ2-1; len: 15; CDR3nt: TGTGCCAGCAGTTTTAGCAAAACGGCGTGGAATGAGCAGTTCTTC; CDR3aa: CASSFSKTAWNEQFF
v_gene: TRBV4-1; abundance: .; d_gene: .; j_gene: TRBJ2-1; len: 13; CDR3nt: TGCGCCAGCCACTCCCGCGGGGACAATGAGCAGTTCTTC; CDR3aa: CASHSRGDNEQFF
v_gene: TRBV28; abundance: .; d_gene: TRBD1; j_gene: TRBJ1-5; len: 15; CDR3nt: TGTGCCAGCAGACAGGGACAGGTCGGTAGACAGCCCCAGCATTTT; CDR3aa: CASRQGQVGRQPQHF
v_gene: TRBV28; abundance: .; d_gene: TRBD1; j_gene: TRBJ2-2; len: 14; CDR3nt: TGTGCCAGCACCCGACAGGGCAACACCGGGGAGCTGTTTTTT; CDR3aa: CASTRQGNTGELFF
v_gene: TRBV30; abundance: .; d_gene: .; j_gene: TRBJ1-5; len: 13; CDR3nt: TGTGCCTGGAGTGTTATGAGGGATCAGCCCCAGCATTTT; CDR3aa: CAWSVMRDQPQHF
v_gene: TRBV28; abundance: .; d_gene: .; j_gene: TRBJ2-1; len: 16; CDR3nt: TGTGCCAGCAGTTTCATTGCTGGGACTGGTTACAATGAGCAGTTCTTC; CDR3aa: CASSFIAGTGYNEQFF
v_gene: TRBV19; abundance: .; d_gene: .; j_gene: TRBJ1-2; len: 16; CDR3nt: TGTGCCAATAGTATATCGGGGATCGAGCTTAACTATGGCCACACCTTC; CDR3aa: CANSISGIELNYGHTF
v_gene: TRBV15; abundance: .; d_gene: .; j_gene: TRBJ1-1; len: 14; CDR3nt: TGTGCCACCAGCCAGACAGCTACGCTCACTGAAGCTTTCTTT; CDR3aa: CATSQTATLTEAFF
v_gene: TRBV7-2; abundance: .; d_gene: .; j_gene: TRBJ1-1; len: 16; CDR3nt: TGTGCCAGCAGCTTAGTTAGAGGGGCGGGGAACACTGAAGCTTTCTTT; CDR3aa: CASSLVRGAGNTEAFF
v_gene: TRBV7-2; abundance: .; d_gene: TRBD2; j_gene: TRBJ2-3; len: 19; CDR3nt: TGTGCCAGCAGCCCGGGGACTAGCGGGGGAAAGACTAGCACAGATACGCAGTATTTT; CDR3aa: CASSPGTSGGKTSTDTQYF
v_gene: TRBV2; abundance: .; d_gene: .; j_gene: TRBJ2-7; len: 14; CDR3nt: TGTGCCAGCAGACGGAGAGGACAGCCATACGAGCAGTACTTC; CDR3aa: CASRRRGQPYEQYF
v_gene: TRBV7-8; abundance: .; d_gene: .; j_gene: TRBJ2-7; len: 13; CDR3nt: TGTGCCAGCAGCGAGACCCCGTCCTACGAGCAGTACTTC; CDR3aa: CASSETPSYEQYF
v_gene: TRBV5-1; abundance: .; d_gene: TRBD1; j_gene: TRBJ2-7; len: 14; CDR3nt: TGCGCCAGCAGCCCCGCCCTTGACAGGGACGAGCAGTACTTC; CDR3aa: CASSPALDRDEQYF
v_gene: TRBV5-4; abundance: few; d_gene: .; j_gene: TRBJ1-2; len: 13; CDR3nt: TGTGCCAGCAGCTTGGAGGGTCCCTATGGCTACACCTTC; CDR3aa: CASSLEGPYGYTF
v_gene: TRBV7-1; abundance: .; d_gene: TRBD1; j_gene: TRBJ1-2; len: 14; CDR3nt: TGTGCCAGCAGCCCCAGGACAGGGGTCTATGGCTACACCTTC; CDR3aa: CASSPRTGVYGYTF
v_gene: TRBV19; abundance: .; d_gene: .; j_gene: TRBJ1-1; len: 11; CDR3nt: TGTGCCAGCAGCCCCGGGGGGAGGGCTTTCTTT; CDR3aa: CASSPGGRAFF
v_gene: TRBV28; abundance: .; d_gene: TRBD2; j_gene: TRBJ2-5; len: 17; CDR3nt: TGTGCCAGCAGTCCCCTTGGACTAGCGGGGGACCAAGAGACCCAGTACTTC; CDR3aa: CASSPLGLAGDQETQYF
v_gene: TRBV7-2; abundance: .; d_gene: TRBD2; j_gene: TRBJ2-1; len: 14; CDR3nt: TGTGCCAGCAGCCTCGGACTAGCAGGTAATGAGCAGTTCTTC; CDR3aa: CASSLGLAGNEQFF
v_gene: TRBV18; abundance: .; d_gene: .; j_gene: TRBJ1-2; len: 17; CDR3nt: TGTGCCAGCTCCCCCGACGGTAGGGTCCCCGTAAACTATGGCTACACCTTC; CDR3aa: CASSPDGRVPVNYGYTF
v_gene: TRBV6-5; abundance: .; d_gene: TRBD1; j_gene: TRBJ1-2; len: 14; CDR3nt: TGTGCCAGCAGACCCCCCTCAGGGGGCTATGGCTACACCTTC; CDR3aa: CASRPPSGGYGYTF
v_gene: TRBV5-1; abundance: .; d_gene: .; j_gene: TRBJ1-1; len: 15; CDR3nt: TGCGCCAGCAGCTTAGGCAGGGGCGGGAACACTGAAGCTTTCTTT; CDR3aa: CASSLGRGGNTEAFF
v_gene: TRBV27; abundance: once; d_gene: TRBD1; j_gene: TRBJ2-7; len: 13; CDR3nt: TGTGCCAGCAGTTTATGGACAGGTTACGAGCAGTACTTC; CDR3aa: CASSLWTGYEQYF
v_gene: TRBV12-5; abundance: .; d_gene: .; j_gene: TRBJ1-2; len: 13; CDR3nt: TGTGCTAGTGGTTTGGGACAGACCTTTGGCTACACCTTC; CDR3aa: CASGLGQTFGYTF
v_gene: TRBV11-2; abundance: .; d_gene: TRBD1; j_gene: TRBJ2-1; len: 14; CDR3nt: TGTGCCAGCAGCTTATCGGGACAGGGGATTGAGCAGTTCTTC; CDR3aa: CASSLSGQGIEQFF
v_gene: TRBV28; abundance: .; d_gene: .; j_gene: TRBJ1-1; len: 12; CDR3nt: TGTGCCAGTCGACGGGGGTACCCTGAAGCTTTCTTT; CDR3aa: CASRRGYPEAFF
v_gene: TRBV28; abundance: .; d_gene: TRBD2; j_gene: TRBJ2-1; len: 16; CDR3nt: TGTGCCAGCAGACCTAGCGGGACTGACTCCTACAATGAGCAGTTCTTC; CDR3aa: CASRPSGTDSYNEQFF
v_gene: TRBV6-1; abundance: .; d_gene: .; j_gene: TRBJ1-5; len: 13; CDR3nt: TGTGCCAGCAGCCCATCATGGGTTCAGCCCCAGCATTTT; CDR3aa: CASSPSWVQPQHF
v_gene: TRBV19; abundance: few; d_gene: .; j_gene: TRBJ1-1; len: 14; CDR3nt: TGTGCCAGTAGTATCGGGGGAAGGGGCACTGAAGCTTTCTTT; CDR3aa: CASSIGGRGTEAFF
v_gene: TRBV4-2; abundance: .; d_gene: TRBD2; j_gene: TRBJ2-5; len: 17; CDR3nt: TGTGCCAGCAGCCAAGAGTTGTTAGCGGGGGATGGAGGGACCCAGTACTTC; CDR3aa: CASSQELLAGDGGTQYF
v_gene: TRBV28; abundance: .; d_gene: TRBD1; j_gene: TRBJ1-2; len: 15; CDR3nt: TGTGCCAGCAGTTCCCCGGGACAGGGGAACCATGGCTACACCTTC; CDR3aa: CASSSPGQGNHGYTF
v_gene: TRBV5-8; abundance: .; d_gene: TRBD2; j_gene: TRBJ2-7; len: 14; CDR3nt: TGTGCCAGCAGCTCGCGACTAGCGGGAGATGAGCAGTACTTC; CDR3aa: CASSSRLAGDEQYF
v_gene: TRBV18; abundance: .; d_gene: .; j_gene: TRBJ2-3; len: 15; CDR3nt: TGTGCCAGCTCATTTAACGGGGCGTACACAGATACGCAGTATTTT; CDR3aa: CASSFNGAYTDTQYF
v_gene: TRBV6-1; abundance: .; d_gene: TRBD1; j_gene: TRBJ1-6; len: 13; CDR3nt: TGTGCCAGTCAAGGACAGGGTAATTCACCCCTCCACTTT; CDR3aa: CASQGQGNSPLHF
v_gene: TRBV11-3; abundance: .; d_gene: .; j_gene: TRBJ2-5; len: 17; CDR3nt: TGTGCCAGCAGCTTAAGCACCCCTGCCCCACTTAAAGAGACCCAGTACTTC; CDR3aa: CASSLSTPAPLKETQYF
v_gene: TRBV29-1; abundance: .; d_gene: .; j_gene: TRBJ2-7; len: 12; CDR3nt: TGCAGCGTTGCCCAGGGGGGCCGCGAGCAGTACTTC; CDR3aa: CSVAQGGREQYF
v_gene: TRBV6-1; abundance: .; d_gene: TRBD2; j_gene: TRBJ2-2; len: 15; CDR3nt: TGTGCCAGCACGGGGGGGAGAGTTTCTGGCGGGGAGCTGTTTTTT; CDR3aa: CASTGGRVSGGELFF
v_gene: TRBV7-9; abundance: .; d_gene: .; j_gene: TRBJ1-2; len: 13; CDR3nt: TGTGCCAGCACCCAGCGGTCTAACTATGGCTACACCTTC; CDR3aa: CASTQRSNYGYTF
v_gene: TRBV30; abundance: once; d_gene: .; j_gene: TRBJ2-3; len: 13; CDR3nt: TGTGCCTGGAGAGGTAGAGGCGCAGATACGCAGTATTTT; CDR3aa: CAWRGRGADTQYF
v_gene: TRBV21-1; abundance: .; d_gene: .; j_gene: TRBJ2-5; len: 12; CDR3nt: TGTGCCAGCAGACAGGGCAGAGAGACCCAGTACTTC; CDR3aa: CASRQGRETQYF
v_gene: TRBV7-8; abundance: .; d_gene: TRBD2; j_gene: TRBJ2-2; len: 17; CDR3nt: TGTGCCAGCAGCTTAGTCGTCGGGGGGGAAAACACCGGGGAGCTGTTTTTT; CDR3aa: CASSLVVGGENTGELFF
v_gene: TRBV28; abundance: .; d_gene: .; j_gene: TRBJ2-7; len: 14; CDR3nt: TGTGCCAGCAGTGAAGGGAGTCTCAGGTACGAGCAGTACTTC; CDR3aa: CASSEGSLRYEQYF
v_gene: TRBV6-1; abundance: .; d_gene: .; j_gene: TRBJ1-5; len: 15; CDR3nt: TGTGCCAGCATGGGAGGGGTCCTTCCCAATCAGCCCCAGCATTTT; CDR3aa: CASMGGVLPNQPQHF
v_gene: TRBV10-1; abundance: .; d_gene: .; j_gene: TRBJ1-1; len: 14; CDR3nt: TGCGCCAGCAGTGTAAATCCCCGGGACACTGAAGCTTTCTTT; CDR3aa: CASSVNPRDTEAFF
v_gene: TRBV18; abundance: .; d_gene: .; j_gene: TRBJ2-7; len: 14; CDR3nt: TGTGCCAGCTCACCTGATCAAAGCTCCTACGAGCAGTACTTC; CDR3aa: CASSPDQSSYEQYF